The 4 T cell receptor beta chains below were found in one sample sequenced in a study of T cell repertoires in cytomegalovirus infection. TCRdb reprocessed the reads via MiXCR and lists one record per CDR3 protein. Here the sample spans 900,000 to 950,000 distinct CDR3 sequences, roughly a third being singletons. Their antigens remain unidentified. This sample comprised cultured CD8+ T cells from PBMCs, obtained from culture after CMV antigen stimulation. These receptors originate from a human donor in good health (CMV status not recorded). Some clones in this sample may be carry-over from other donors' samples.

This chain connects TRBV12-5 to TRBJ2-7; the D gene is possibly TRBD1 (5 bases). V was clipped by 0 bases and J by 6 bases, with 24 bases between them. Germline V gene sequence: CDR1 LGHNT, CDR2 FRNRAP. This CDR3 comprises 18 residues. The CDR3 DNA sequence: TGTGCTAGTGGTTTGGTACACACTGCAAGACAGATTTGGGGCGAGCAGTACTTC. Protein sequence: CASGLVHTARQIWGEQYF.

The CDR3 DNA reads TGCAGTGCTAGAGCGACCCCCTTTTCAACCCTAGCGGTCTACGAGCAGTACGTC. Amino acid sequence: CSARATPFSTLAVYEQYV. The rearrangement links TRBV20-1 to TRBJ2-7; 7 positions match TRBD2. The germline CDR1 and CDR2 sequences are DFQATT and SNEGSKA (reference sequence). J lost 3 bases, V lost 1 base, and 18 bases had no gene match. CDR3 length: 18 residues.

This clonotype was counted a few times. The CDR3 loop reads CASSYSIGPGYEQYF. The CDR3 coding sequence is TGTGCCAGCAGTTACTCGATTGGCCCTGGCTACGAGCAGTACTTC. The gene calls are TRBV6-5 and TRBJ2-7; D unresolved. There are 15 residues in the CDR3. Looked up from germline, CDR1 is MNHEY and CDR2 is SVGAGI. The germline V and J ends were trimmed by 0 bases and 3 bases, with 12 bases remaining between them.

This sequence joins TRBV9 and TRBJ1-1; D possibly corresponds to TRBD1 (6 bases). The germline V and J ends were trimmed by 3 bases and 11 bases, with 8 bases remaining between them. Looked up from germline, CDR1 is SGDLS and CDR2 is YYNGEE. This CDR3 comprises 10 residues. This CDR3 is CASSAGQAFF. The DNA of the CDR3 is TGTGCCAGCAGCGCCGGACAGGCTTTCTTT.